This T cell receptor (beta chain) was identified during a study of T cell changes during pregnancy in multiple sclerosis. Trimming removed 5 bases from V and 5 bases from J; junction bases left unmatched: 8. Germline lookup yields CDR1 SGHVS and CDR2 FQNEAQ. The CDR3 is 15 amino acids. Some clones are missing from TCRdb's copy, which holds only in-frame ones; the method was immunoSEQ multiplex PCR. The top ten clones hold 3% to 3.5% of a sample with more than 65,000 clones, 70% to 90% of them seen once. The TCR was taken from a female donor with multiple sclerosis, enrolled in a pregnancy study. The source material was peripheral blood, sampled before pregnancy. The V gene is TRBV7-8, the J gene TRBJ2-1, with 8 bases fitting TRBD1. CDR3: CASSATGTGNNEQFF. The CDR3 nucleotides read TGTGCCAGCAGCGCAACCGGGACAGGAAACAATGAGCAGTTCTTC.